The 32 T cell receptor beta chains below come from one sample, sequenced in a study of T cell responses to AZD1222 COVID-19 vaccine. Clones were sequenced by immunoSEQ multiplex PCR, and TCRdb holds only the in-frame ones, with some missing. This table has roughly 120,000 clones, 90% to 95% appearing once. This specimen consisted of peripheral blood, obtained on day 0 of AZD1222 vaccination. These receptors were obtained from an adult in good health.

Of note for this clone: Other DNA sequences in this sample translate to the same CDR3. The chain uses TRBV5-6 and TRBJ2-1; D call uncertain. Trimming shortened V by 0 bases and J by 0 bases, and 4 bases separated the two germline ends. In germline, CDR1 is SGHDT, CDR2 YYEEEE. This CDR3 has 14 residues. DNA of the CDR3: TGTGCCAGCAGCTTGGGAAGCTCCTACAATGAGCAGTTCTTC. Residues: CASSLGSSYNEQFF.

The chain combines TRBV29-1 with TRBJ1-2; possible D gene TRBD1, 5 bases. The CDR3 runs to 13 residues. Germline V gene data show CDR1 as SQVTM and CDR2 as ANQGSEA. With 1 base removed from V and 6 bases from J, the gap between germline ends came to 12 bases. CDR3 coding DNA: TGCAGCGTTGAAGGGGGCAGGGCCGATGGCTACACCTTC. It is translated as CSVEGGRADGYTF.

The chain employs TRBV19 and TRBJ1-5; the D gene is possibly TRBD1 (5 bases). V was pared by 7 bases and J by 6 bases, with 13 bases between. This CDR3 is 13 amino acids long. Germline-derived CDR1 and CDR2 are LNHDA and SQIVND (reference sequence). DNA of the CDR3: TGTGCCAGTACCGTTGGGGGAGGTCAGCCCCAGCATTTT. The encoded protein is CASTVGGGQPQHF.

This clone was detected once. The gene calls are TRBV6-2 or TRBV6-3 and TRBJ2-3; TRBD1 might be the D (5 bases). The CDR3 extends over 17 amino acids. Germline assignment: CDR1 MNHEY and CDR2 SVGEGT. V was trimmed by 2 bases and J by 0 bases, leaving 15 bases between them. In nucleotides, the CDR3 is TGTGCCAGCAGTTACAGCAAGGATGGGGCTAGCACAGATACGCAGTATTTT. Translating it yields CASSYSKDGASTDTQYF.

The chain combines TRBV7-2 with TRBJ1-5, with a tentative D call TRBD1 (6 bases). This CDR3 comprises 16 residues. CDR1 and CDR2 (germline): SGHTA, FQGNSA. Trimming removed 1 base from V and 1 base from J, with 11 bases in between. The CDR3 DNA reads TGTGCCAGCAGCTTAGTGGGGGGGCAGAGCAATCAGCCCCAGCATTTT. This sequence encodes CASSLVGGQSNQPQHF.

The chain joins TRBV9 to TRBJ2-1, with a possible D match to TRBD1 (6 bases). CDR3 length equals 15 residues. Germline assignment: CDR1 SGDLS and CDR2 YYNGEE. The germline V and J ends were trimmed by 0 bases and 2 bases, with 9 bases remaining between them. For the CDR3, the DNA is TGTGCCAGCAGCGTAGAGGGGGACACCTACAATGAGCAGTTCTTC. Its translation: CASSVEGDTYNEQFF.

The chain is built from TRBV5-5 and TRBJ2-7, with 9 bases aligning to TRBD2. The CDR3 contains 15 residues. The V gene end was trimmed by 2 bases and the J gene end by 2 bases; junction bases not matched to a gene: 5. From germline, CDR1 is SGHKS and CDR2 YYEKEE (reference sequence). CDR3 coding DNA: TGTGCCAGCAGCTTACACCTAGCGGGGACCTACGAGCAGTACTTC. Translation gives CASSLHLAGTYEQYF.

This chain links TRBV14 with TRBJ2-7, with 7 bases lining up with TRBD2. V lost 4 bases to trimming and J lost 0 bases; unmatched junction nucleotides: 12. The germline V gene encodes CDR1 SGHDN and CDR2 FVKESK. The CDR3 sequence is 17 residues long. CDR3 DNA sequence: TGTGCCAGCAGCCCACACTCATGGCGGGGGAGCTCCTACGAGCAGTACTTC. Its protein product is CASSPHSWRGSSYEQYF.

This clone appeared a few times. V usage is TRBV24-1 and J usage is TRBJ2-1, with 13 bases fitting TRBD2. The V gene's germline CDR1 is KGHDR and CDR2 SFDVKD. V dropped 2 bases and J dropped 7; count of bases not matched to a gene: 1. The CDR3 contains 15 residues. CDR3 protein: CATSDWTSGSNEQFF. In nucleotides, the CDR3 is TGTGCCACCAGTGATTGGACTAGCGGGAGTAATGAGCAGTTCTTC.

The chain joins TRBV10-3 to TRBJ2-2; D gene uncertain. This CDR3 contains 15 residues. Trimming stripped 0 bases from V and 7 bases from J, with 12 bases between. CDR1 is ENHRY and CDR2 is SYGVKD in the germline V gene. In DNA, the CDR3 is TGTGCCATCAGTGAGTCGGTCTCTTCGGGCGGGGAGCTGTTTTTT. Protein product: CAISESVSSGGELFF.

This clone is a singleton in its sample. The rearrangement uses TRBV4-2 and TRBJ1-5; TRBD1 might be the D (6 bases). Germline V gene data show CDR1 as LGHNA and CDR2 as YNFKEQ. CDR3 length: 14 amino acids. V dropped 1 base and J dropped 5 bases, with 9 bases sitting between them. For the CDR3, the DNA is TGTGCCAGCAGCCAAGCGGACAGAGATCAGCCCCAGCATTTT. Amino acids: CASSQADRDQPQHF.

V usage is TRBV6-4 and J usage is TRBJ2-1; 8 bases are shared with TRBD2. Germline CDR1 MRHNA, CDR2 SNTAGT. With V trimmed by 3 bases and J by 4 bases, 17 bases remained unmatched. This CDR3 has 19 amino acids. The CDR3 spells CASSEWWLAGPSTYNEQFF. The CDR3 DNA sequence: TGTGCCAGCAGTGAGTGGTGGCTAGCGGGCCCGTCGACATACAATGAGCAGTTCTTC.

The chain employs TRBV29-1 and TRBJ2-7; 7 positions agree with TRBD2. CDR3 size: 13 residues. Germline trimming cut 5 bases from V and 0 bases from J; bases unmatched to any gene: 4. CDR1 and CDR2 (germline): SQVTM, ANQGSEA. CDR3 region: CSVPSGASYEQYF. As DNA, the CDR3 is TGCAGCGTTCCCAGCGGGGCCTCCTACGAGCAGTACTTC.

The chain recombines TRBV2 with TRBJ1-5, with 7 positions matching TRBD1. Germline V gene lookup returns CDR1 SNHLY and CDR2 FYNNEI. The CDR3 is made up of 15 amino acids. Losses at the gene ends were 1 base for V and 8 bases for J; bases not matched to a gene: 8. The CDR3 loop is CASSEERQGGKPQHF. The DNA for the CDR3 is TGTGCCAGCAGTGAAGAACGACAGGGAGGTAAGCCCCAGCATTTT.

The chain combines TRBV2 with TRBJ1-5; tentatively, D is TRBD1 (5 bases). The germline gives CDR1 SNHLY, CDR2 FYNNEI. The CDR3 totals 14 residues. Trimming took off 6 bases at V and 6 bases at J, with 15 bases between the two ends. Here the CDR3 DNA reads TGTGCCAGCAGCATGACAGAAAAGTCTCAGCCCCAGCATTTT. Its protein is CASSMTEKSQPQHF.

This clone has a handful of counts. The chain joins TRBV7-8 to TRBJ1-1; D unresolved. Germline-derived CDR1 and CDR2 are SGHVS and FQNEAQ. The CDR3 has 15 amino acids. The V end lost 1 base, the J end lost 0 bases, and 9 bases lay between the germline ends. CDR3 nucleotide sequence: TGTGCCAGCAGCTTAGTAGCAAGACTGAACACTGAAGCTTTCTTT. Protein sequence: CASSLVARLNTEAFF.

The chain has TRBV19 and TRBJ2-7, with TRBD2 as a possible D gene (5 bases). V lost 4 bases and J 6 bases, leaving 13 bases between the germline ends. The length of the CDR3 is 13 residues. CDR1 LNHDA and CDR2 SQIVND come from the germline V gene (reference sequence). The CDR3 here is CASSRSTRAEQYF. CDR3 nucleotides: TGTGCCAGTAGTAGGTCTACGCGGGCCGAGCAGTACTTC.

CDR3 in DNA: TGTGCCAGCAGTTTAGAACCGACCTTGAACACTGAAGCTTTCTTT. This codes for CASSLEPTLNTEAFF. The chain joins TRBV27 to TRBJ1-1; D remains unclear. The CDR3 runs 15 residues. V lost 2 bases and J 0 bases, leaving 10 bases between the germline ends. Germline-derived CDR1 and CDR2 are MNHEY and SMNVEV (reference sequence).

The chain is built from TRBV7-2 and TRBJ1-2, with D hard to call. With 5 bases removed from V and 0 bases from J, the gap between germline ends came to 16 bases. This CDR3 is 16 amino acids long. Germline V gives CDR1 SGHTA, CDR2 FQGNSA. The CDR3 bases are TGTGCCAGCAGCATAACAGACACGAGAACTAACTATGGCTACACCTTC. Protein sequence: CASSITDTRTNYGYTF.

This chain links TRBV7-3 with TRBJ2-2, with 7 bases fitting TRBD1. The germline CDR1 and CDR2 sequences are SGHTA and FQGTGA. V was clipped by 4 bases and J by 5 bases; unmatched bases: 13. The CDR3 is 17 amino acids. This CDR3 is CASSSRPPTGLTGELFF. CDR3 DNA: TGTGCCAGCAGCTCCCGCCCCCCGACAGGGTTGACCGGGGAGCTGTTTTTT.

V and J are TRBV20-1 and TRBJ2-7; TRBD2 matches 10 bases. V lost 3 bases and J lost 2; bases outside the gene matches: 13. This CDR3 contains 17 residues. Germline CDR1 DFQATT, CDR2 SNEGSKA (reference sequence). The CDR3 loop reads CSASTSGIYGGAYEQYF. DNA of the CDR3: TGCAGTGCTAGTACTAGCGGGATTTATGGAGGGGCCTACGAGCAGTACTTC.

The chain carries TRBV6-6 and TRBJ1-2; D gene unclear. Trimming pared 5 bases from V and 2 bases from J, leaving 12 bases between. The CDR3 covers 14 residues. CDR1 is MNHNY, CDR2 SVGAGI, per germline (reference sequence). The CDR3 sequence is CASSKTSLNYGYTF. CDR3 bases: TGTGCCAGCAGTAAAACCTCCTTAAACTATGGCTACACCTTC.

The gene calls are TRBV5-8 and TRBJ2-5, with TRBD2 identical over 9 bases. CDR1 and CDR2 from the germline V gene are SGHTS and YDEGEE. CDR3 length: 17 amino acids. Losses at the gene ends were 4 bases for V and 1 base for J; bases not matched to a gene: 11. The CDR3 sequence is CASSLGGLASLQETQYF. DNA for the CDR3: TGTGCCAGCAGCCTGGGGGGACTAGCCTCCCTCCAAGAGACCCAGTACTTC.

The rearrangement uses TRBV30 and TRBJ1-2; the D gene is possibly TRBD1 (5 bases). The length of the CDR3 is 13 residues. In germline, CDR1 is GTSNPN, CDR2 SVGIG (reference sequence). The V end was cut by 3 bases, the J end by 4 bases, with 12 bases between. The DNA of the CDR3 is TGTGCCTGGAGAGACGATAGGGGCTATGGCTACACCTTC. Translation: CAWRDDRGYGYTF. The full variable domain, with the rest looked up from reference TRBV30 and TRBJ1-2, is SQTIHQWPATLVQPVGSPLSLECTVEGTSNPNLYWYRQAAGRGLQLLFYSVGIGQISSEVPQNLSASRPQDRQFILSSKKLLLSDSGFYLCAWRDDRGYGYTFGSGTRLTVV.

The chain's CDR3 is CASSYFSRDGYTF. The CDR3 DNA is TGTGCCAGTAGCTACTTCTCACGGGATGGCTACACCTTC. This rearrangement joins TRBV19 to TRBJ1-2, with D unresolved. Trimming removed 6 bases from V and 6 bases from J, with 14 bases in between. The CDR3 loop spans 13 amino acids. Per germline, CDR1 LNHDA and CDR2 SQIVND (reference sequence).

This chain uses TRBV7-9 with TRBJ1-2; TRBD1 aligns across 7 bases. Germline V gene data show CDR1 as SEHNR and CDR2 as FQNEAQ (reference sequence). The ends lost 5 bases at V and 8 bases at J; junction bases unmatched: 17. There are 16 residues in the CDR3. Here the CDR3 DNA reads TGTGCCAGCAGCGATACAGACAGGGAATTGGGCTGGGGCTACACCTTC. This translates into CASSDTDRELGWGYTF. The whole variable domain, remainder taken from reference TRBV7-9 and TRBJ1-2, is DTGVSQNPRHKITKRGQNVTFRCDPISEHNRLYWYRQTLGQGPEFLTYFQNEAQLEKSRLLSDRFSAERPKGSFSTLEIQRTEQGDSAMYLCASSDTDRELGWGYTFGSGTRLTVV.

The chain is built from TRBV5-6 and TRBJ2-7; 8 bases map to TRBD2. The CDR3 runs 17 residues. CDR1 and CDR2 from the germline V gene are SGHDT and YYEEEE. V was clipped by 3 bases and J by 3 bases; unmatched bases: 14. The CDR3 reads CASSSRERERFNYEQYF. The CDR3 DNA reads TGTGCCAGCAGCTCGAGGGAGCGGGAGCGGTTTAACTACGAGCAGTACTTC.

The V and J genes are TRBV15 and TRBJ1-1; the D gene is possibly TRBD1 (5 bases). The CDR3 extends over 14 amino acids. The germline CDR1 and CDR2 sequences are LNHNV and YYDKDF (reference sequence). V lost 3 bases and J 4 bases, leaving 12 bases between the germline ends. The CDR3: CATSSGGFSTEAFF. The DNA for the CDR3 is TGTGCCACCAGCAGTGGGGGTTTCAGCACTGAAGCTTTCTTT.

The chain combines TRBV6-1 with TRBJ1-2; 7 bases are shared with TRBD1. The CDR3 runs 16 residues. CDR1 and CDR2 from the germline V gene are MNHNS and SASEGT. Trimming took 3 bases from V and 3 from J; bases not matched to a gene: 10. CDR3 coding DNA: TGTGCCAGCAGTGAGGGGATAGGGGGCAGGTACTATGGCTACACCTTC. It specifies CASSEGIGGRYYGYTF.

The J gene is TRBJ1-3, the V gene TRBV30; 7 nucleotides line up with TRBD1. Germline trimming cut 7 bases from V and 1 base from J; bases unmatched to any gene: 7. Germline CDR1 GTSNPN, CDR2 SVGIG (reference sequence). There are 14 residues in the CDR3. The CDR3 loop is CAYLKGASGNTIYF. The CDR3 nucleotides are TGTGCCTACCTAAAGGGGGCTTCTGGAAACACCATATATTTT.

The table lists this clone with a count of one. The gene calls are TRBV3-1 (or the pseudogene TRBV3-2) and TRBJ2-1, with 8 positions matching TRBD1. Germline V gene sequence: CDR1 LGHDT, CDR2 YNNKEL (reference sequence). With V trimmed by 2 bases and J by 8 bases, 2 bases remained unmatched. CDR3 length: 13 residues. The CDR3 nucleotides are TGTGCCAGCAGCCAACAGGGGGCATATGAGCAGTTCTTC. Translating it yields CASSQQGAYEQFF.

The rearrangement links TRBV7-9 to TRBJ2-2, with D uncertain. The V gene lost 4 bases and the J gene lost 4 bases, with 19 bases spanning the gap. There are 17 residues in the CDR3. CDR1 and CDR2 (germline): SEHNR, FQNEAQ (reference sequence). The CDR3 bases are TGTGCCAGCAGCTCCAATGGGGTTAGATGGGGCACCGGGGAGCTGTTTTTT. This codes for CASSSNGVRWGTGELFF.